A selection of T cell receptor beta chains follows, all from one sample in a study of cytomegalovirus exposure and HLA in healthy donors. Measured with immunoSEQ multiplex PCR; TCRdb has only the in-frame clones, and not every one. The sample holds about 160,000 clones, roughly 84% seen once. The sequenced sample consisted of PBMCs. The receptor source for this set is a man in his late teens or twenties in good health and CMV-seronegative. The CDR3 runs from the conserved cysteine through the conserved F or W. A D gene is named only where the DNA matches it firmly. Part of the rows lack a size; the others show once, few, many or a class for expanded clones.

cdr3_length | clone_size | j_call | v_call | d_call | cdr3_nt | cdr3_aa
16 | - | TRBJ2-1 | TRBV19 | TRBD2 | TGTGCCAGTAGTCGATGGCGGGGGGGCTCCCACAATGAGCAGTTCTTC | CASSRWRGGSHNEQFF
15 | - | TRBJ1-1 | TRBV6-1 | TRBD1 | TGTGCCAGCAGTGCGACAGGGGCTCTGAACACTGAAGCTTTCTTT | CASSATGALNTEAFF
18 | - | TRBJ1-6 | TRBV11-2 | TRBD1 | TGTGCCAGCAGACCTGGACAGGGTACGAGCTCCTATAATTCACCCCTCCACTTT | CASRPGQGTSSYNSPLHF
15 | - | TRBJ2-6 | TRBV7-9 | - | TGTGCCAGCAGCCCTACAGGGCCAGGGGCCAACGTCCTGACTTTC | CASSPTGPGANVLTF
13 | - | TRBJ1-1 | TRBV9 | - | TGTGCCAGCAGCTCCAGGGTGAACACTGAAGCTTTCTTT | CASSSRVNTEAFF
14 | once | TRBJ1-2 | TRBV4-3 | TRBD1 | TGCGCCAGCAGCCAAGATAGGGACAGCTATGGCTACACCTTC | CASSQDRDSYGYTF
14 | - | TRBJ2-2 | TRBV28 | - | TGTGCCAGCACGGTAGCGGAAGGGACCGGGGAGCTGTTTTTT | CASTVAEGTGELFF
13 | - | TRBJ2-1 | TRBV4-2 | - | TGTGCCAGCAGCCAGTCAGGGAACAATGAGCAGTTCTTC | CASSQSGNNEQFF
15 | - | TRBJ1-2 | TRBV10-3 | - | TGTGCCATCAGTGAAGGTTTAGGGGTCAACTATGGCTACACCTTC | CAISEGLGVNYGYTF
15 | - | TRBJ2-1 | TRBV5-1 | - | TGCGCCAGCAGCTTGGGCAGGGAATCCTACAATGAGCAGTTCTTC | CASSLGRESYNEQFF
17 | - | TRBJ2-1 | TRBV9 | - | TGTGCCAGCAGCGTAGCCCGGGAGGGGACAGGGATCAATGAGCAGTTCTTC | CASSVAREGTGINEQFF
17 | - | TRBJ2-1 | TRBV28 | TRBD2 | TGTGCCAGCAGTTTATCTACTAGCGGGAGCTCCTACAATGAGCAGTTCTTC | CASSLSTSGSSYNEQFF
15 | few | TRBJ1-1 | TRBV19 | - | TGTGCCAGTAGACGAAACTCAGGATCGAACACTGAAGCTTTCTTT | CASRRNSGSNTEAFF
14 | - | TRBJ2-1 | TRBV13 | TRBD2 | TGTGCCAGCAGCCACGGGACTAGCAAGAATGAGCAGTTCTTC | CASSHGTSKNEQFF
15 | - | TRBJ1-5 | TRBV4-2 | TRBD1 | TGTGCCAGCAGCCAAGACGGACAGGGTGGTCAGCCCCAGCATTTT | CASSQDGQGGQPQHF
14 | - | TRBJ1-2 | TRBV18 | TRBD1 | TGTGCCAGCTCACCTCGACAGGGGGATTCTGGCTACACCTTC | CASSPRQGDSGYTF
15 | once | TRBJ1-1 | TRBV29-1 | - | TGCAGCGTTGGGGGGGGGCGCAGTGTGAACACTGAAGCTTTCTTT | CSVGGGRSVNTEAFF
17 | - | TRBJ1-4 | TRBV16 | TRBD1 | TGTGCCAGCAGCCGCACAGGGGGCGCGTCAGCGGGAGAAAAACTGTTTTTT | CASSRTGGASAGEKLFF
14 | - | TRBJ2-2 | TRBV2 | - | TGTGCCAGTCTCACCCAAGGGGCCACCGGGGAGCTGTTTTTT | CASLTQGATGELFF
15 | - | TRBJ2-3 | TRBV7-8 | - | TGTGCCAGCAGCTTAGCCGCGGGGAGCACAGATACGCAGTATTTT | CASSLAAGSTDTQYF
16 | - | TRBJ1-2 | TRBV28 | - | TGTGCCAGCAGTGCCTTAGGGGGGGCCGCTAACTATGGCTACACCTTC | CASSALGGAANYGYTF
14 | - | TRBJ1-2 | TRBV5-1 | TRBD1 | TGCGCCAGCAGCGCGACAGGGGAGGTCTATGGCTACACCTTC | CASSATGEVYGYTF
12 | - | TRBJ2-5 | TRBV29-1 | TRBD2 | TGCAGCGTTGACGCGGGGGGGGAGACCCAGTACTTC | CSVDAGGETQYF
15 | - | TRBJ1-4 | TRBV7-6 | TRBD1 | TGTGCCAGCAGCTCCACAGGGGGCGCTAATGAAAAACTGTTTTTT | CASSSTGGANEKLFF
17 | - | TRBJ2-3 | TRBV5-1 | TRBD2 | TGCGCCAGCAGCTTGGAGGGGCTAGCGGGTCTCACAGATACGCAGTATTTT | CASSLEGLAGLTDTQYF
13 | - | TRBJ2-1 | TRBV11-3 | - | TGTGCCAGCAGCTTAGATCACTACAATGAGCAGTTCTTC | CASSLDHYNEQFF
17 | - | TRBJ2-5 | TRBV7-9 | TRBD2 | TGTGCCAGCAGCCCACCCGGACTAGCGGGGGGTCAAGAGACCCAGTACTTC | CASSPPGLAGGQETQYF
13 | - | TRBJ1-5 | TRBV10-2 | - | TGCGCCAGCCGAGACAACAGCAATCAGCCCCAGCATTTT | CASRDNSNQPQHF
14 | - | TRBJ1-2 | TRBV6-4 | - | TGTGCCAGCAGTGACAGCCCGGAAGGGGGTGGCTACACCTTC | CASSDSPEGGGYTF
14 | - | TRBJ1-3 | TRBV5-1 | - | TGCGCCAGCAGCTTGGCCCCGGGAGGAAACACCATATATTTT | CASSLAPGGNTIYF
14 | - | TRBJ2-7 | TRBV28 | - | TGTGCCAGCAGTTCCCCCCGAGGGGGTTTCGAGCAGTACTTC | CASSSPRGGFEQYF